The present T cell receptor (beta chain) was sequenced within a study of T-cell reconstitution after alpha-beta-depleted transplantation in children. Trimming cost V 3 bases and J 3 bases, with 14 bases left between them. Germline V gene data show CDR1 as MGHRA and CDR2 as YSYEKL. The CDR3 has 15 residues. Findings and caveats of the study: The origin of alpha-beta T cells about two months after transplant was reportedly several hundred expanded graft clones. By one year post-transplant, T-cell counts and diversity largely arose from T cells that were newly produced.

Unique molecular identifiers were incorporated into the prepared TCRbeta library. TCRdb redid the calling of the PCR reads with MiXCR, one entry per CDR3 protein. The sample lists about 980,000 distinct CDR3 sequences; less than 30% were seen once. This clonotype has more than one count but fewer than ten. Its antigen is unknown. The material sequenced was PBMCs, mostly from graft donor cells, taken 360 days after TCRalphabeta/CD19-depleted stem cell transplant. V gene TRBV4-1 combines with J gene TRBJ1-1, with a tentative D call TRBD1 (5 bases). This clonotype was sampled from a boy under two years old who had a stem cell transplant for SCID, so the T cells may come from the graft donor. The CDR3: CASSHEPGTYTEAFF. The CDR3 DNA reads TGCGCCAGCAGCCATGAGCCCGGGACCTACACTGAAGCTTTCTTT.